The present TCR beta chain was sequenced within a study of graft-versus-host responses after intestinal transplantation. Study-wide points: Peak levels of circulating GvH clones tracked with early post-transplant HvG declines. GvH clones turned up in recipient marrow; some had shown up first in ileum or blood.

This table comes from immunoSEQ multiplex PCR, and its TCRdb copy is limited to in-frame clones, with some not included. The table lists about 78,000 clones, around 87% of them singletons. Concerning this clone itself: Its antigen is undetermined.

Trimming removed 8 bases from V and 0 bases from J, with 11 bases in between. Germline V CDR1 and CDR2: MNHNS, SASEGT. There are 13 residues in the CDR3. The sample consisted of unstimulated CD8+ T cells sorted from spleen or lymph node cells, taken before transplant. The genes are TRBV6-1 and TRBJ2-7; D unclear. This TCR derives from a human donor who was the organ donor for an intestinal transplant. CDR3 nucleotide sequence: TGTGCCAGCTCAGGCGGCATCTCCTACGAGCAGTACTTC. This translates into CASSGGISYEQYF.